This TCR beta chain was recorded in a study of monozygotic twins with cystic fibrosis. Turning to the study itself: Library input was 2.5 to 3 micrograms of fragmented DNA, with roughly 14 PCR cycles.

Concerning this clone itself: Its target is unknown.

Sequencing was performed with immunoSEQ multiplex PCR; in TCRdb, only in-frame clones are kept and a portion is missing. The data show roughly 25,000 clones, about 91% seen once. Germline V gene data show CDR1 as MDHEN and CDR2 as SYDVKM. The CDR3 runs 18 residues. Trimming at V came to 3 bases and at J to 0 bases, leaving 6 bases not matched to a gene. Study-level findings and limits: Unrelated CF individuals shared fewer identical clonotypes than monozygotic CF twins.

The V call is TRBV28, the J call TRBJ2-5; the match to TRBD2 covers 14 bases. The sequenced material came from blood. This clonotype was sampled from a girl aged 2 to 10 with cystic fibrosis. The CDR3 DNA reads as TGTGCCAGCAGTTTCAGGGGGACTAGCGGGGGCCACCAAGAGACCCAGTACTTC. As protein: CASSFRGTSGGHQETQYF.